The T cell receptor (beta chain) described here comes from a study of PD-L1 blockade in urothelial cancer. Across the study: A median roughly 150,000 T cells were found in blood samples.

Trimming removed 0 bases from V and 11 bases from J; junction bases left unmatched: 18. The CDR3 extends over 19 amino acids. Germline CDR1 reads SGDLS; CDR2 reads YYNGEE. Each PCR received spiked synthetic TCR analog templates. The protocol was immunoSEQ multiplex PCR, while the TCRdb copy is restricted to in-frame clones and leaves out a portion. The sample includes roughly 120,000 clones, about 81% seen only once; the top ten take 3.2%. Time point meaning: pretreatment peripheral blood. Each individual provided 1 to 8 samples (taken pretreatment and on-treatment). The chain couples TRBV9 to TRBJ1-6; TRBD1 matches at 9 bases. The origin of this receptor is a man in his forties or fifties with urothelial cancer. Material: PBMCs, obtained around atezolizumab (anti-PD-L1) treatment. The CDR3 nucleotides are TGTGCCAGCAGCGTAGAGGGGGCTGGGACAGGGACCCTAATGGCACCCCTCCACTTT. Its translation: CASSVEGAGTGTLMAPLHF.